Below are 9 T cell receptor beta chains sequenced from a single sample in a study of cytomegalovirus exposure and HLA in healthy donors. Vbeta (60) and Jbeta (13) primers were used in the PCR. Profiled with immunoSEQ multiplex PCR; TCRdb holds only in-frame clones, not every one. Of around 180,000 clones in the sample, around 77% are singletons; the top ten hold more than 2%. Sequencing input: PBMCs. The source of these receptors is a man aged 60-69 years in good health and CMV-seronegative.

The CDR3 spells CASSPQTGGASEQYF. Here the CDR3 DNA reads TGTGCCAGCAGTCCCCAGACAGGGGGCGCCTCCGAGCAGTACTTC. The chain couples TRBV25-1 to TRBJ2-7, with 10 bases matching TRBD1. The CDR3 sequence is 15 residues long. The germline CDR1 and CDR2 sequences are MGHDK and SYGVNS. V was pared by 5 bases and J by 6 bases, with 10 bases of the junction left unmatched.

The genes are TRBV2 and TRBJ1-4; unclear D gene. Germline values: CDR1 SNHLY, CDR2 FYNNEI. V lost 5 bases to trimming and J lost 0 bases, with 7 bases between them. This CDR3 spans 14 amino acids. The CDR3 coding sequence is TGTGCCAGCAGTCGGGGAGCAACTAATGAAAAACTGTTTTTT. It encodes CASSRGATNEKLFF.

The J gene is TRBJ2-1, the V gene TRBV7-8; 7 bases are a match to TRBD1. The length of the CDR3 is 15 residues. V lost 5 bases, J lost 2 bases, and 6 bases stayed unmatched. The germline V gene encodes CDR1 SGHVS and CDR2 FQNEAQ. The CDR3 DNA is TGTGCCAGCAGCCCGACAGGGTTTGCCTACAATGAGCAGTTCTTC. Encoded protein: CASSPTGFAYNEQFF.

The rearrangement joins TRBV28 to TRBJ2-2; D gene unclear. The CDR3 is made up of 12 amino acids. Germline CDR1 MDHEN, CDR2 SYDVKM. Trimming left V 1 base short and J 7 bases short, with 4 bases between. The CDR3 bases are TGTGCCAGCAGTTTATTCCTCGGGGAGCTGTTTTTT. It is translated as CASSLFLGELFF.

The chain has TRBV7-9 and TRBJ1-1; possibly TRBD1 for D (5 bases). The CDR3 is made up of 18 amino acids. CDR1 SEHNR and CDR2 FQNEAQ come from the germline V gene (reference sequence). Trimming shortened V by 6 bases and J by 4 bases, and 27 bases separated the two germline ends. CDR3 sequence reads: CASRGGGGAGKLGTEAFF. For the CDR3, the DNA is TGTGCCAGCAGGGGCGGTGGTGGGGCAGGAAAGCTTGGCACTGAAGCTTTCTTT.

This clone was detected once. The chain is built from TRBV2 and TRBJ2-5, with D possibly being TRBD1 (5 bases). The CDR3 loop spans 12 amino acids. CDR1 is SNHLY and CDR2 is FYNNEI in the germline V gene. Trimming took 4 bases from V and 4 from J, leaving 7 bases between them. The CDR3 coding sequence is TGTGCCAGCAGTGGGCAGGGAGAGACCCAGTACTTC. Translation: CASSGQGETQYF.

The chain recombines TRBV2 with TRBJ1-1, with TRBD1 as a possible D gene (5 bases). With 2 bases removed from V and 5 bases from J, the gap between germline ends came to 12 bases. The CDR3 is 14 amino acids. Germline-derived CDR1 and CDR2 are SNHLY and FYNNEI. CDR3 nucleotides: TGTGCCAGCAGTGAAACAGGACTACTAACTGAAGCTTTCTTT. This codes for CASSETGLLTEAFF.

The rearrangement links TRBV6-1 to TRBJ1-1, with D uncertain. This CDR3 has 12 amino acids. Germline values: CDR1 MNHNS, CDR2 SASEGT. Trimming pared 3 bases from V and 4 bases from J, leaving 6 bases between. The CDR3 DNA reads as TGTGCCAGCAGTGAGACATTCACTGAAGCTTTCTTT. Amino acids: CASSETFTEAFF.

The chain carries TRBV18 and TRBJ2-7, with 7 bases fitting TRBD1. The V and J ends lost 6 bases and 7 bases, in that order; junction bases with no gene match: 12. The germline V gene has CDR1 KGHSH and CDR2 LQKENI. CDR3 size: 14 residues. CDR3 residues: CASSPRQGTGEQYF. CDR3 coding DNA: TGTGCCAGCTCTCCCCGACAGGGAACGGGGGAGCAGTACTTC.